These 26 T cell receptor beta chains originate from one sample sequenced in a study of T-cell memory formation after mild COVID-19. TCRdb called the 5' RACE reads again in MiXCR, with one record for every CDR3 protein. The sample has 25,000 to 35,000 distinct CDR3 sequences; under 25% are singletons. The sequencing sample was made of PBMCs or a T cell subset sorted from them (not recorded which). These TCRs come from an adult who had mild COVID-19 (a few samples of this study predate the infection). Cell type and time point are not known.

This clonotype has a count of ten or more. The rearrangement links TRBV12-3 or TRBV12-4 to TRBJ2-3; D might be TRBD1 (6 bases). The CDR3 extends over 14 amino acids. With 2 bases removed from V and 7 bases from J, the gap between germline ends came to 13 bases. CDR3 nucleotides: TGTGCCAGCAGTTTAATCGGCGGACAGAATACGCAGTATTTT. Its protein product is CASSLIGGQNTQYF.

Ten or more counts support this clonotype. V and J are TRBV12-3 or TRBV12-4 and TRBJ2-7; D is uncertain. This CDR3 region has 11 residues. Between the trimmed V and J ends, which lost 4 bases and 3 bases, there was a span of 4 bases. CDR3 protein: CASSSIYEQYF. The CDR3 DNA sequence: TGTGCCAGCAGTTCAATCTACGAGCAGTACTTC.

In this sample, this clonotype turned up many times. The CDR3: CASSLKLAGAFPPTQYF. The CDR3 DNA is TGTGCCAGCAGCTTAAAACTAGCGGGAGCTTTCCCCCCTACGCAGTATTTT. V is TRBV7-2 and J is TRBJ2-3; TRBD2 matches at 11 bases. This CDR3 comprises 17 residues. J lost 8 bases, V lost 2 bases, and 12 bases had no gene match. From germline, CDR1 is SGHTA and CDR2 FQGNSA.

In DNA, the CDR3 is TGTGCCAGCAGCTTATTAGGGGCGAGCTCTGGAAACACCATATATTTT. Protein: CASSLLGASSGNTIYF. The chain carries TRBV7-2 and TRBJ1-3; D perhaps matches TRBD1 (5 bases). Germline V CDR1 and CDR2: SGHTA, FQGNSA. This CDR3 comprises 16 residues. V gave up 2 bases and J gave up 0 bases, with 11 bases separating them.

With regard to this clonotype: The junction differs from germline at one of its ends, possibly a read error. This rearrangement joins TRBV7-2 to TRBJ2-2, with 9 bases aligning to TRBD2. Germline CDR1 SGHTA, CDR2 FQGNSA. CDR3 length equals 15 residues. The CDR3 here is CASSLAGENTGELFF. The CDR3 DNA reads as TGTGCCAGCAGTTTAGCGGGGGAGAACACCGGGGAGCTGTTTTTT.

This clonotype has at least ten counts. This chain joins TRBV5-5 and TRBJ1-4; 7 positions match TRBD1. The V gene's germline CDR1 is SGHKS and CDR2 YYEKEE (reference sequence). CDR3 length: 14 residues. J was trimmed by 1 base and V by 4 bases; bases with no gene match: 1. The DNA for the CDR3 is TGTGCCAGCAGCCGGACAGGAACTAATGAAAAACTGTTTTTT. Its protein is CASSRTGTNEKLFF. Complete variable domain (other parts from reference TRBV5-5 and TRBJ1-4): DAGVTQSPTHLIKTRGQQVTLRCSPISGHKSVSWYQQVLGQGPQFIFQYYEKEERGRGNFPDRFSARQFPNYSSELNVNALLLGDSALYLCASSRTGTNEKLFFGSGTQLSVL.

This clonotype has a count of ten or more. The gene calls are TRBV2 and TRBJ2-5, with 8 positions matching TRBD2. The CDR3 contains 14 residues. Trimming took 4 bases from V and 5 from J; bases not matched to a gene: 6. The germline CDR1 and CDR2 sequences are SNHLY and FYNNEI. As DNA, the CDR3 is TGTGCCAGCAGTGCCGGGGGGGCATTGGAGACCCAGTACTTC. Amino acids: CASSAGGALETQYF.

This clonotype occurred many times. The rearrangement joins TRBV24-1 to TRBJ2-1, with D unclear. The V and J ends lost 8 bases and 5 bases respectively, with 12 bases between them. The CDR3 sequence is 13 residues long. Germline V CDR1 and CDR2: KGHDR, SFDVKD. The CDR3 loop reads CATTAAIDNEQFF. Written as DNA, the CDR3 is TGTGCCACCACGGCAGCAATTGACAATGAGCAGTTCTTC.

In its sample, this clonotype was seen many times. The J gene is TRBJ1-1, the V gene TRBV5-5, with 7 positions matching TRBD1. This CDR3 spans 14 amino acids. CDR1 and CDR2 (germline): SGHKS, YYEKEE (reference sequence). Trimming at V came to 1 base and at J to 4 bases, leaving 4 bases not matched to a gene. CDR3 loop: CASSLTGEVTEAFF. CDR3 nucleotide sequence: TGTGCCAGCAGCTTGACAGGGGAAGTCACTGAAGCTTTCTTT.

V gene TRBV7-9 combines with J gene TRBJ2-7; TRBD2 matches 14 bases. V shed 4 bases and J 4 bases; nucleotides not matched to a gene: 9. This CDR3 comprises 17 residues. Germline assignment: CDR1 SEHNR and CDR2 FQNEAQ (reference sequence). The CDR3, as DNA: TGTGCCAGCAGCTCCCCAGGACTAGCGGGAGGTACTTACGAGCAGTACTTC. This sequence encodes CASSSPGLAGGTYEQYF.

The genes are TRBV4-1 and TRBJ1-1; D perhaps matches TRBD1 (5 bases). V lost 2 bases and J lost 4, with 11 bases in between. This CDR3 is 14 amino acids long. Per the germline V gene, CDR1 is MGHRA and CDR2 is YSYEKL. DNA of the CDR3: TGCGCCAGCAGCCAAACCCCCGGGGGCACTGAAGCTTTCTTT. It is translated as CASSQTPGGTEAFF.

This clonotype was observed many times. The rearrangement links TRBV18 to TRBJ2-7, with 8 positions matching TRBD2. Losses at the gene ends were 2 bases for V and 3 bases for J; bases not matched to a gene: 6. Germline V gene sequence: CDR1 KGHSH, CDR2 LQKENI. This CDR3 is 15 amino acids long. The CDR3 protein is CASSPSGGFVYEQYF. The CDR3, as DNA: TGTGCCAGCTCACCAAGCGGGGGCTTTGTCTACGAGCAGTACTTC.

V and J are TRBV4-1 and TRBJ2-7, with TRBD2 matching over 9 bases. Trimming removed 4 bases from V and 2 bases from J; junction bases left unmatched: 9. Germline V gene sequence: CDR1 MGHRA, CDR2 YSYEKL. CDR3 length: 16 residues. DNA for the CDR3: TGCGCCAGCAGCCTCATAGCGGGGGTGAACCCCTACGAGCAGTACTTC. It is translated as CASSLIAGVNPYEQYF.

This clonotype was detected many times. The gene calls are TRBV7-2 and TRBJ2-2; the D is unclear. V lost 4 bases, J lost 4 bases, and 7 bases lay in between. The CDR3 has 13 amino acids. Germline V gives CDR1 SGHTA, CDR2 FQGNSA. CDR3 coding DNA: TGTGCCAGCAGCTATGGGGTCACCGGGGAGCTGTTTTTT. Amino acid sequence: CASSYGVTGELFF.

This clonotype was detected many times. The chain has TRBV7-2 and TRBJ2-5; D perhaps matches TRBD2 (5 bases). This CDR3 contains 14 residues. The germline gives CDR1 SGHTA, CDR2 FQGNSA. The germline V and J ends were trimmed by 3 bases and 4 bases, with 12 bases remaining between them. CDR3 DNA: TGTGCCAGCAGCTTTCCGGGAAGCATAGAGACCCAGTACTTC. Residues: CASSFPGSIETQYF.

The V gene is TRBV5-1, the J gene TRBJ2-3, with TRBD1 identical over 7 bases. Germline CDR1 SGHRS, CDR2 YFSETQ. After removal of 8 bases from V and 2 bases from J, the junction contained 8 bases not matched to a gene. The CDR3 is 14 amino acids. In DNA, the CDR3 is TGCGCCAGTTTCTTGACAGGGACCACAGATACGCAGTATTTT. Residues: CASFLTGTTDTQYF.

This clonotype appeared many times. The chain uses TRBV12-3 or TRBV12-4 and TRBJ2-1, with a weak D call TRBD2 (7 bases). The CDR3 spans 16 residues. The V gene lost 6 bases and the J gene lost 8 bases, with 23 bases spanning the gap. The CDR3 region has the DNA TGTGCCAGCAGCACAAAGGGGTCGGGGGGCGGTGATGAGCAGTTCTTC. It is translated as CASSTKGSGGGDEQFF.

This clonotype was seen ten or more times. The chain employs TRBV12-3 or TRBV12-4 and TRBJ2-1; TRBD2 matches at 7 bases. The V gene end was trimmed by 10 bases and the J gene end by 7 bases; junction bases not matched to a gene: 10. The CDR3 has 13 residues. CDR3 DNA sequence: TGTGCCACCTCCTTGGGAGCGGGGAATGAGCAGTTCTTC. This translates into CATSLGAGNEQFF.

V gene TRBV11-2 combines with J gene TRBJ1-1; a weak D match, TRBD1 (6 bases). The CDR3 contains 12 residues. V shed 1 base and J shed 6 bases, with 6 bases lying between them. Germline-derived CDR1 and CDR2 are SGHAT and FQNNGV. The CDR3 DNA reads TGTGCCAGCAGCTTAGGGGGGCCTGAAGCTTTCTTT. It translates to CASSLGGPEAFF.

This clonotype was observed many times. The V and J genes are TRBV20-1 and TRBJ1-1, with TRBD1 identical over 8 bases. There are 15 residues in the CDR3. CDR1 is DFQATT and CDR2 is SNEGSKA in the germline V gene (reference sequence). V lost 4 bases and J lost 5; bases outside the gene matches: 12. CDR3 DNA sequence: TGCAGTGCTATAAACCCAGGGGGCGCAAGGACTGAAGCTTTCTTT. Translation: CSAINPGGARTEAFF.

The rearrangement uses TRBV4-3 and TRBJ2-4, with 8 nucleotides matching TRBD1. Germline lookup yields CDR1 LGHNA and CDR2 YSLEER. The junction had 12 bases not matched to a gene; V was cut back by 0 bases and J by 2 bases. This CDR3 is built from 19 residues. The CDR3 sequence: CASSQEEDRASMTKNIQYF. In nucleotides, the CDR3 is TGCGCCAGCAGCCAAGAGGAGGACAGGGCCTCTATGACCAAAAACATTCAGTACTTC.

This clonotype was counted ten times or more. The V gene is TRBV27, the J gene TRBJ1-5, with 10 bases matching TRBD1. The V segment lost 5 bases and the J segment 7 bases; nucleotides outside the gene matches: 8. The V gene's germline CDR1 is MNHEY and CDR2 SMNVEV (reference sequence). This CDR3 is 15 amino acids long. The CDR3 sequence: CASSPRDRGSQPQHF. The CDR3, as DNA: TGTGCCAGCAGTCCCAGGGACAGGGGTTCCCAGCCCCAGCATTTT.

This clonotype was counted at least ten times. The V gene is TRBV4-3, the J gene TRBJ2-3, with D unresolved. Trimming took off 1 base at V and 5 bases at J, with 7 bases between the two ends. Germline CDR1 reads LGHNA; CDR2 reads YSLEER. The CDR3 runs 13 residues. The CDR3 coding sequence is TGCGCCAGCAGCCAAGTAGACCGAGATACGCAGTATTTT. Protein sequence: CASSQVDRDTQYF.

Relative to its sample, this clonotype is medium-sized. V gene TRBV11-2 combines with J gene TRBJ2-5, with TRBD2 matching 9 bases. Germline V lookup: CDR1 SGHAT, CDR2 FQNNGV. V shed 1 base, J shed 5 bases, and the junction held 8 bases outside the gene matches. This CDR3 region has 16 residues. CDR3 sequence (DNA): TGTGCCAGCAGCTTAGCGCTAGCGGGGATGAGGGAGACCCAGTACTTC. Its translation is CASSLALAGMRETQYF.

The sample holds a few counts of this clonotype. The chain carries TRBV5-1 and TRBJ2-3; D remains ambiguous. The V gene lost 4 bases and the J gene lost 1 base, with 10 bases spanning the gap. The germline V gene encodes CDR1 SGHRS and CDR2 YFSETQ. This CDR3 region has 14 residues. This CDR3 is CASSQNSGTDTQYF. In DNA form, the CDR3 reads TGCGCCAGCAGCCAAAATTCGGGCACAGATACGCAGTATTTT.

In its sample, this clonotype was seen many times. V is TRBV12-3 or TRBV12-4 and J is TRBJ2-7, with D hard to call. V was pared by 6 bases and J by 4 bases, with 13 bases between. This CDR3 spans 13 amino acids. Here the CDR3 reads CASSRSDGYEQYF. The CDR3 DNA follows: TGTGCCAGCAGCCGGTCGGACGGATACGAGCAGTACTTC.